This T cell receptor beta chain was observed in a study of T cells after yellow fever vaccination. Study observations and caveats: Overlap between CD4 and CD8 compartments was detected for a small share of clonotypes. Contaminating bulk clonotypes could be abundant in FACS-sorted repertoires. Primary-vaccination clones mostly resurfaced post-booster (roughly 97% CD4, roughly 90% CD8).

In making TCR cDNA, 5'RACE template switching added a universal primer site and UMIs to it. TCRdb processed the 5' RACE reads anew with MiXCR; each CDR3 protein has one entry. The sample lists nearly 350,000 distinct CDR3 sequences, approximately 8% occurring once. Note on this clonotype: Its cognate antigen is unknown.

The CDR3 totals 15 residues. V was pared by 6 bases and J by 0 bases, with 13 bases between. Germline V gives CDR1 SGHTA, CDR2 FQGNSA. The genes are TRBV7-2 and TRBJ2-3; weak D call: TRBD1 (5 bases). This specimen was PBMCs, taken about 41 days after the first yellow fever vaccination. This TCR came from a man aged 18-30 years who received the YFV17D yellow fever vaccine. CDR3 amino acids: CASRAWGGSTDTQYF. CDR3 DNA sequence: TGTGCCAGCAGGGCTTGGGGCGGAAGCACAGATACGCAGTATTTT. Together with reference TRBV7-2 and TRBJ2-3, the CDR3 gives the full variable domain: GAGVSQSPSNKVTEKGKDVELRCDPISGHTALYWYRQSLGQGLEFLIYFQGNSAPDKSGLPSDRFSAERTGGSVSTLTIQRTQQEDSAVYLCASRAWGGSTDTQYFGPGTRLTVL.